This entry concerns a single TCR beta chain. This clone was observed a few times. Its antigen remains undetermined. Per-base qualities were not stored, and no clone one base away is much larger. This record belongs to a study of blood T cell repertoires in COVID-19 (dated by TCRdb to the early 2020s). About the study as a whole: Collaborator samples came from the United States, Italy and Spain and covered acute and convalescent phases of COVID-19. The prospective study material was composed of cDNA or gDNA derived from T cells, B-cell-depleted T cells, or PBMCs. The dataset comprised deeply sampled blood TCRbeta repertoires from subjects exposed to, actively infected with, or recovered from COVID-19. The repertoires were made available in a free public database intended to serve as a resource for research on the immune response to SARS-CoV-2. The samples were drawn from two sources: the first 160 participants of the ongoing ImmuneRACE study, and fewer than 1,500 subjects contributed by 6 global collaborators. The sample metadata nearly always contained a de-identified subject ID, COVID-19 status, age in years and sex. Where HLA class I and class II types were available, the types were taken from metadata supplied by the sample provider, not from assay-based typing. What the work shows at the level of the full study, not this receptor alone: How much clinical and demographic metadata was included differed by source and by participant, and the metadata was provided uncurated.

The collaborating institutions used their own protocols to collect whole blood in K2EDTA tubes. For TCRbeta analysis, collaborators shipped samples in one of three forms: frozen whole blood, isolated PBMCs, or DNA extracted from either of those sample types. TCRbeta CDR3 regions were amplified from genomic DNA by means of the immunoSEQ Assay, a bias-controlled multiplex PCR. The authors processed their data as follows. The number of nucleated cells in each sample was estimated from the amplification of reference gene primers within the assay. To quantify the absolute abundance of each unique TCRbeta CDR3 rearrangement, sequence reads were collapsed and filtered. For each sample, productive Simpson clonality was calculated by taking the square root of Simpson's diversity index across productive rearrangements. TCRdb re-hosts the immuneACCESS table, in-frame sequences only. Its copies lack some clones; in the studies checked, an unresolved V gene accounts for under half of them, and the cause for the rest is not known. V and J calls and clone size are as listed in that table; D and trimming were resolved from the DNA. Counted in this sample were 150,000 to 200,000 clones; approximately 86% of them appeared once. The ten largest clonotypes hold about 2.5% of the sample.

Taken from the germline V gene (reference sequence), the CDR1 and CDR2 loops are LGHDT and YNNKEL. V is cut by 2 bases and J by 7 bases, and the space between the germline ends is 6 bases. The CDR3 starts with the cysteine, ends with the phenylalanine, and has 13 residues. Of all the DNA, just the CDR3 is kept, 39 bases in frame from base 1. The sample was peripheral blood. The chain links TRBV3-1 (or the pseudogene TRBV3-2) with TRBJ1-6; a confident D gene designation cannot be given. The clonotype comes from a man aged 35 to 55 with active or convalescent COVID-19. CDR3 region: CASSQSGNSPLHF. The sequenced DNA: TGTGCCAGCAGCCAATCGGGAAATTCACCCCTCCACTTT.